The clone carrying this T cell receptor beta chain was recorded at least ten times. Trimming pared 3 bases from V and 4 bases from J, leaving 18 bases between. Germline V gives CDR1 SNHLY, CDR2 FYNNEI. The CDR3 is 16 amino acids. This sample was included in a study of blood T cells in healthy people across ages. For the study at large: Template switching retrieved approximately one barcoded beta molecule for each two T cells.

Then a second PCR, running about 6 to 12 cycles, was carried out with a sample-barcoded 5' primer and a J-beta primer mix. TCRdb re-derived calls from the 5' RACE reads in MiXCR, one entry per CDR3 protein. This sample has 710,000 or so distinct CDR3 sequences, with 32% found just once. Material for sequencing was blood. This TCR was recovered from a woman of 80 years or more in good health. V gene TRBV2 combines with J gene TRBJ1-2, with D unresolved. CDR3 DNA sequence: TGTGCCAGCAGTGAGCGAGGGCGGCTTATTCCCTATGGCTACACCTTC. This gives the protein CASSERGRLIPYGYTF.